The source of this T cell receptor beta chain is a study of blood T cell repertoires in COVID-19. On the study more broadly: Donors in the United States, Italy and Spain gave samples during acute or convalescent COVID-19.

Method: immunoSEQ multiplex PCR; TCRdb's copy keeps in-frame clones and lacks some. The table lists roughly 110,000 clones, approximately 88% of them singletons. CDR1 LNHDA and CDR2 SQIVND come from the germline V gene (reference sequence). The CDR3 is 14 residues long. The V gene lost 6 bases and the J gene lost 4 bases, with 13 bases spanning the gap. V gene TRBV19 combines with J gene TRBJ1-5, with TRBD1 as a possible D gene (6 bases). This TCR derives from a human donor in a cohort sampled during active COVID-19. Sequences were obtained from peripheral blood. As DNA, the CDR3 is TGTGCCAGTAGCTGGACAGACAGGAATCAGCCCCAGCATTTT. This gives the protein CASSWTDRNQPQHF.